In this sample, the clone carrying this T cell receptor beta chain turned up once. These data come from a study of T cell changes during pregnancy in multiple sclerosis. Measured with immunoSEQ multiplex PCR; TCRdb has only the in-frame clones, and not every one. The table shows fewer than 50,000 clones, with 94% occurring only once. In germline, CDR1 is WNHNN, CDR2 SYGVQD (reference sequence). The V and J ends lost 2 bases and 6 bases, in that order; junction bases with no gene match: 4. The CDR3 has 15 residues. Sequenced material: CD8+ T cells from peripheral blood mononuclear cells, taken before pregnancy. This clonotype was sampled from a female donor with multiple sclerosis, enrolled in a pregnancy study. V gene TRBV10-1 combines with J gene TRBJ2-3; 11 bases are a match to TRBD2. CDR3 residues: CASSEATSGSDTQYF. As DNA, the CDR3 is TGCGCCAGCAGTGAGGCTACTAGCGGGAGTGATACGCAGTATTTT.